This TCR beta chain emerged from a study of siplizumab effects on memory and regulatory T cells (dated by TCRdb to the late 2010s). Some background on the complete study: The study looked at the effect of siplizumab, an anti-CD2 antibody, on alloreactive T-cell subsets in allogeneic mixed lymphocyte reactions made from human PBMCs.

With regard to this clone: Its recognized antigen is unknown. The limits of the CDR3 on the DNA are not certain, so only TCRdb's listed CDR3 is given.

Sorted unstimulated T cells, along with proliferating T cells recovered from mixed lymphocyte reactions, underwent TCRbeta CDR3 sequencing. Fresh whole blood from approximately 11 HLA-typed healthy donors served as the source for isolating PBMCs. To map where alloreactive clones came from, unstimulated CD4+ non-regulatory T cells were FACS-sorted. Library generation was performed with the immunoSEQ multiplex PCR assay. Each sample had roughly 100,000 TCR templates assayed by the deep sequencing platform. Genomic DNA extracted from sorted T cells was used for TCRbeta CDR3 sequencing. The authors' analysis ran thus. The R programming language was used for clonal analysis of the TCRbeta CDR3 data. Comparing unstimulated samples against CFSE-low samples taken after the reaction was how alloreactive CD4+ and CD8+ clones were defined. Regulatory or non-regulatory origin of alloreactive CD4+ clones was assigned by matching sequences to the sorted unstimulated Treg and non-Treg repertoires. The table was pulled from immuneACCESS by TCRdb, which kept in-frame rearrangements only. Such tables lose some clones; where checked, under half of the loss comes from unresolved V genes, and the rest has no known cause. The DNA gave D and trimming, while V, J and clone size come from that table. In all, the sample holds around 110,000 clones, and about 94% of those were seen once. Jointly, the top ten make up 1.5% to 2% of the sample.

The full study reports these points: No functional confirmation was obtained for the suppressive function of proliferating Tregs from siplizumab cultures. Unstimulated naive T cells appeared more diverse than memory T cells, and naive cells seemed to contribute substantially to the alloresponse. Because sequences at frequencies below about 10^-5 were poorly captured, only a minor fraction of alloreactive clones could be mapped back to unstimulated subsets. A naive or memory phenotype could not be assigned to roughly 75-95% of proliferating CD4+ or CD8+ clones. Siplizumab significantly reduced the cumulative frequency of alloreactive sequences traceable to unstimulated CD4+ memory T cells. In reactions with siplizumab, an average of about 69% of mappable alloreactive CD4+ clones were Treg-derived, compared with 25% to 30% in control reactions.

From the cysteine up to the phenylalanine, the CDR3 has a length of 11 residues. The germline V gene encodes CDR1 DFQATT and CDR2 SNEGSKA (reference sequence). What was sequenced was non-Treg CD4+ T cells sorted from blood. The cell subset or site label here, explained by the study, means: FACS-sorted unstimulated CD4+ non-regulatory T cells. Recombination joined TRBV20-1 with TRBJ1-1. The TCR was taken from a human donor in good health. The CDR3 corresponds to CSARVGKGSFF.